Listed below are T cell receptor beta chains from one sample, sequenced in a study of blood T cell repertoires in COVID-19. TCRdb's table, derived via immunoSEQ multiplex PCR, lists solely in-frame clones and lacks some. The sample lists 140,000 to 150,000 clones; 84% were seen once. The sample taken for sequencing was peripheral blood. These receptors all stem from a man aged 55 to 70 with active or convalescent COVID-19. Both conserved end residues are part of each CDR3. The D gene is left open where the match is weak. Where a row states a size, it is once, few, many or the class of an expanded clone; other rows omit it.

TRBJ1-5 | TRBV20-1 | 15 | . | . | TGCAGTGCTAGTAGGTGGCGGAATAGCAATCAGCCCCAGCATTTT | CSASRWRNSNQPQHF
TRBJ2-1 | TRBV7-9 | 16 | . | . | TGTGCCAGCAGCCCACAGGACAGAAGCTCCTACAATGAGCAGTTCTTC | CASSPQDRSSYNEQFF
TRBJ2-7 | TRBV11-3 | 16 | . | TRBD2 | TGTGCCAGCAGCTTAGATCTAGCGGGGGGGCTCATTGAGCAGTACTTC | CASSLDLAGGLIEQYF
TRBJ1-6 | TRBV7-2 | 15 | few | . | TGTGCCAGCAGCTTAGATGGGAGGGAGAGTTCACCCCTCCACTTT | CASSLDGRESSPLHF
TRBJ1-3 | TRBV21-1 | 21 | . | . | TGTGCCAGCAGCAAAGATGGGACAGAAATTTCTTCGCACTCCTCTGGAAACACCATATATTTT | CASSKDGTEISSHSSGNTIYF
TRBJ1-1 | TRBV18 | 14 | . | . | TGTGCCAGCTCACCCCTTCCGAGGAACACTGAAGCTTTCTTT | CASSPLPRNTEAFF
TRBJ2-7 | TRBV5-1 | 15 | . | TRBD2 | TGCGCCAGCAGCTTGGAGGCTAGCGGTGGCTACGAGCAGTACTTC | CASSLEASGGYEQYF
TRBJ1-4 | TRBV7-2 | 15 | . | TRBD1 | TGTGCCAGCAGCAGATACCGGGACAGCTTCGAAAAACTGTTTTTT | CASSRYRDSFEKLFF
TRBJ2-1 | TRBV29-1 | 11 | . | . | TGCAGCGTTGAGCGGGACCATGAGCAGTTCTTC | CSVERDHEQFF
TRBJ1-1 | TRBV6-5 | 14 | . | . | TGTGCCAGCAGTTACGCATACCAGGGGACTGAAGCTTTCTTT | CASSYAYQGTEAFF
TRBJ1-4 | TRBV19 | 13 | . | . | TGTGCCACCGCTACAGGGATGGATGAAAAACTGTTTTTT | CATATGMDEKLFF
TRBJ1-4 | TRBV10-3 | 15 | once | . | TGTGCCATCAGTGAGTCGACTCTTCTTCGGGAAAAACTGTTTTTT | CAISESTLLREKLFF
TRBJ1-4 | TRBV27 | 14 | few | . | TGTGCCAGCAGTCCCCGTACAACTAATGAAAAACTGTTTTTT | CASSPRTTNEKLFF
TRBJ2-1 | TRBV18 | 15 | . | TRBD2 | TGTGCCAGCTCGTTCCAACAGCGGGATCACAATGAGCAGTTCTTC | CASSFQQRDHNEQFF
TRBJ2-3 | TRBV4-1 | 16 | . | TRBD1 | TGCGCCAGCAGCCAGAGACAGGGGATTTCCACAGATACGCAGTATTTT | CASSQRQGISTDTQYF
TRBJ1-2 | TRBV4-3 | 16 | once | TRBD1 | TGCGCCAGCAGCCAAGATGAAGGACAGGGGGCGCATGGCTACACCTTC | CASSQDEGQGAHGYTF
TRBJ2-7 | TRBV9 | 14 | few | TRBD1 | TGTGCCAGCAGCGGCCGGGACAGAGCCTACGAGCAGTACTTC | CASSGRDRAYEQYF
TRBJ2-7 | TRBV7-9 | 15 | . | . | TGTGCCAGCAGCTTAGAGTCTTCGGTAGGGGGCGAGCAGTACTTC | CASSLESSVGGEQYF
TRBJ1-3 | TRBV29-1 | 13 | . | . | TGCAGCGTTGGAGGACTCTCTGGAAACACCATATATTTT | CSVGGLSGNTIYF
TRBJ1-2 | TRBV6-1 | 14 | . | TRBD1 | TGTGCCAGCAGTGAAGGGACAGGGTATTATGGCTACATCTTC | CASSEGTGYYGYIF
TRBJ1-2 | TRBV6-2/TRBV6-3 | 17 | few | TRBD1 | TGTGCCAGCAGTTACTCGAGACGGGACAGGGGGAGCTATGGCTACACCTTC | CASSYSRRDRGSYGYTF
TRBJ1-5 | TRBV25-1 | 14 | . | TRBD1 | TGTGCCAGCAGTGAATCAGGGGGGAATCAGCCCCAGCATTTT | CASSESGGNQPQHF
TRBJ1-4 | TRBV28 | 14 | once | TRBD1 | TGTGCCAGCAGCAAGGGACAGGGTAATGAAAAACTGTTTTTT | CASSKGQGNEKLFF
TRBJ1-2 | TRBV14 | 13 | . | . | TGTGCCAGCAGCTATTACCCGGGAGACGGCTACACCTTC | CASSYYPGDGYTF
TRBJ1-2 | TRBV5-1 | 15 | . | . | TGCGCCAGCAGCTTGGACAGGCCTCCTAACTATGGCTACACCTTC | CASSLDRPPNYGYTF
TRBJ1-6 | TRBV5-1 | 16 | . | . | TGCGCCAGCAGCTTGAATCTCGGGGTTACTAATTCACCCCTCCACTTT | CASSLNLGVTNSPLHF
TRBJ1-3 | TRBV11-2 | 16 | . | . | TGTGCCAGCAGCCTTCCCCTTACAGGGTCTGGAAACACCATATATTTT | CASSLPLTGSGNTIYF
TRBJ2-5 | TRBV18 | 15 | once | TRBD1 | TGTGCCAGCTCTGCGGGGACAGGGGGATCGGAGACCCAGTACTTC | CASSAGTGGSETQYF
TRBJ2-2 | TRBV7-2 | 16 | . | . | TGTGCCAGCAGCTCTTATCCGACTAGTAGAGCCGGGGAGCTGTTTTTT | CASSSYPTSRAGELFF
TRBJ1-3 | TRBV27 | 13 | . | TRBD1 | TGTGCCACCAAACAACAGGGGGCAGACACCATATATTTT | CATKQQGADTIYF
TRBJ2-2 | TRBV24-1 | 16 | . | . | TGTGCCACCAGTGACCAGGTAGTGGGTAACACCGGGGAGCTGTTTTTT | CATSDQVVGNTGELFF
TRBJ1-6 | TRBV19 | 12 | . | . | TGTGCCAGTAGCGTCGGGAATTCACCCCTCCACTTT | CASSVGNSPLHF
TRBJ2-2 | TRBV6-5 | 15 | . | . | TGTGCCAGCAGGGTACAGGGAGCGAACACCGGGGAGCTGTTTTTT | CASRVQGANTGELFF
TRBJ1-2 | TRBV25-1 | 18 | . | TRBD1 | TGTGCCAGCAGTGAATATGGTGGCGGACAGGGGCCGCCCTATGGCTACACCTTC | CASSEYGGGQGPPYGYTF
TRBJ1-1 | TRBV3-1/TRBV3-2 | 13 | many | . | TGTGCCAGCAGCCAGGGGGGGAACACTGAAGCTTTCTTT | CASSQGGNTEAFF
TRBJ2-1 | TRBV14 | 16 | . | . | TGTGCCAGCAGCCAGTTTCTAAGTGCACCCAACAATGAGCAGTTCTTC | CASSQFLSAPNNEQFF
TRBJ2-6 | TRBV4-1 | 16 | . | TRBD2 | TGCGCCAGCAGCCCCCCGGGAGGGTCTGGGGCCAACGTCCTGACTTTC | CASSPPGGSGANVLTF
TRBJ2-1 | TRBV12-3/TRBV12-4 | 12 | . | TRBD1 | TGTGCCAGCAGTTTAACAGGGGGAGAGCAGTTCTTC | CASSLTGGEQFF
TRBJ2-5 | TRBV28 | 15 | . | TRBD1 | TGTGCCAGCAGTCCCTACAGGGGGCTCCAAGAGACCCAGTACTTC | CASSPYRGLQETQYF
TRBJ2-1 | TRBV18 | 13 | . | . | TGTGCCAGCTCACCACCGACTAGAAGGGAGCAGTTCTTC | CASSPPTRREQFF
TRBJ1-1 | TRBV5-5 | 14 | . | TRBD1 | TGTGCCAGCAGCTCGGGACAGGCGTACACTGAAGCTTTCTTT | CASSSGQAYTEAFF
TRBJ2-2 | TRBV27 | 18 | . | . | TGTGCCAGCAGTTGGAGAATGCGACAGACTCCGAACACCGGGGAGCTGTTTTTT | CASSWRMRQTPNTGELFF
TRBJ1-1 | TRBV18 | 15 | once | TRBD1 | TGTGCCAGCTCACCCATAGGGACAGGGGACGGTGAAGCTTTCTTT | CASSPIGTGDGEAFF
TRBJ1-2 | TRBV30 | 14 | . | . | TGTGCCTGGAGTGTCAGTTTAGGGGCGGGAGGCTACACCTTC | CAWSVSLGAGGYTF
TRBJ1-6 | TRBV7-9 | 15 | . | . | TGTGCCAGCAGCTTTATGTCGGTCTCCAATTCACCCCTCCACTTT | CASSFMSVSNSPLHF
TRBJ1-1 | TRBV19 | 12 | . | TRBD1 | TGTGCCAAGGGAGGACAGGGTGGTAGGGCTTTCTTT | CAKGGQGGRAFF
TRBJ2-1 | TRBV19 | 14 | . | TRBD2 | TGTGCCAGCGCACGCACTAGCGGGATCAATGAGCAGTTCTTC | CASARTSGINEQFF
TRBJ1-5 | TRBV15 | 13 | . | . | TGTGCCACCAGCCGAAATAGACAGCAGCCCCAGCATTTT | CATSRNRQQPQHF
TRBJ2-5 | TRBV30 | 15 | . | TRBD2 | TGTGCCTGGAGTGAACAACCACTAGCGGGAGAGACCCAGTACTTC | CAWSEQPLAGETQYF
TRBJ2-6 | TRBV7-2 | 15 | . | . | TGTGCCAGCAGCTTCTATCTCTCTGGGGCCAACGTCCTGACTTTC | CASSFYLSGANVLTF
TRBJ2-7 | TRBV30 | 15 | . | . | TGTGCCTGGAGTCCGCTGGGGCAGATGATCTACGAGCAGTACTTC | CAWSPLGQMIYEQYF
TRBJ2-2 | TRBV25-1 | 17 | . | TRBD1 | TGTGCCAGCAGTTCCCAACCCGGGACAGGAGGAACCGGGGAGCTGTTTTTT | CASSSQPGTGGTGELFF
TRBJ1-5 | TRBV5-3 | 20 | . | TRBD1 | TGTGCCAGAAGTTATCCGGGACAGGGCCCTCCGAGGCATAGCAATCAGCCCCAGCATTTT | CARSYPGQGPPRHSNQPQHF
TRBJ2-7 | TRBV2 | 14 | few | . | TGTGCTTCAAAGCCGGGACACTTCTCCTACGAGCAGTACTTC | CASKPGHFSYEQYF
TRBJ2-2 | TRBV4-3 | 15 | . | . | TGCGCCAGCAGCCAACGGCAGGGATGGACCGGGGAGCTGTTTTTT | CASSQRQGWTGELFF
TRBJ2-2 | TRBV6-6 | 20 | . | TRBD2 | TGTGCCAGCAGTCCAATGACTCGGAATAGCGGGGACAAAAACACCGGGGAGCTGTTTTTT | CASSPMTRNSGDKNTGELFF
TRBJ1-1 | TRBV5-6 | 13 | . | . | TGTGCCAGCAGCTTTTGGGGAGGGACTGAAGCTTTCTTT | CASSFWGGTEAFF
TRBJ1-4 | TRBV30 | 11 | . | . | TGTGCCTGCCGACAGTATGAAAAACTGTTTTTT | CACRQYEKLFF
TRBJ1-2 | TRBV3-1/TRBV3-2 | 14 | . | . | TGTGCCAGCAGCCAAGAACAGGCCTATTATGGCTACACCTTC | CASSQEQAYYGYTF